This TCR beta chain originates from a study of blood T cells in healthy people across ages. The CDR3 is made up of 16 amino acids. J was trimmed by 5 bases and V by 2 bases; bases with no gene match: 9. The germline V gene has CDR1 LGHNA and CDR2 YNFKEQ. A sample-barcoded 5' primer and a J-beta primer mix were used in a second PCR of about 6 to 12 cycles. TCRdb reanalysed the 5' RACE reads using MiXCR and keeps one entry per CDR3 protein. This table holds some 800,000 distinct CDR3 sequences, under 55% found once. This clonotype was seen at least ten times. Sequencing was carried out using blood. The origin of this receptor is a man aged 55-75 years in good health. This rearrangement joins TRBV4-2 to TRBJ1-2, with 9 bases that match TRBD1. CDR3 loop: CASSQIPRDRDYGYTF. The CDR3 DNA reads TGTGCCAGCAGCCAAATCCCCAGGGACAGGGATTATGGCTACACCTTC.